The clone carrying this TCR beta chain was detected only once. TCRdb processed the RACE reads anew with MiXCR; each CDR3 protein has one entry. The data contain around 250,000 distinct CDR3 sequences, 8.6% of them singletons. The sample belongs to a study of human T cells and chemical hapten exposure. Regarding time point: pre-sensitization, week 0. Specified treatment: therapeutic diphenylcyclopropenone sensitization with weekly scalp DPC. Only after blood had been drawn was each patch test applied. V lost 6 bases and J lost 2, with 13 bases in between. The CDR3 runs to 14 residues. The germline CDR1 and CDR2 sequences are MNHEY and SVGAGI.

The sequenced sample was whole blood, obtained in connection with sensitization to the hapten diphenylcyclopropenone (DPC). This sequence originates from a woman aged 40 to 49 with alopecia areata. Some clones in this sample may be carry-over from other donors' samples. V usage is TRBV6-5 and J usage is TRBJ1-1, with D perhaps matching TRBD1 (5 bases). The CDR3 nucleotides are TGTGCCAGCAGCATACGACAGACCAACACTGAAGCTTTCTTT. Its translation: CASSIRQTNTEAFF.